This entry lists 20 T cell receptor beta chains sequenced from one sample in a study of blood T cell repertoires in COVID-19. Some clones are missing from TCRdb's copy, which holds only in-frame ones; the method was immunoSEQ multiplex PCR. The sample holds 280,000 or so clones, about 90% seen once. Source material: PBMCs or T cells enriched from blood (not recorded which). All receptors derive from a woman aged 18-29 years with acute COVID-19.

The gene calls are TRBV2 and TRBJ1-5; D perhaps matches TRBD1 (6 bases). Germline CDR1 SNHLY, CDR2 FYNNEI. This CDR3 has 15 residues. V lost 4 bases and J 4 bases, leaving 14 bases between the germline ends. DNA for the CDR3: TGTGCCAGCAGTGTGGGGGGGACACCTAATCAGCCCCAGCATTTT. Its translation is CASSVGGTPNQPQHF. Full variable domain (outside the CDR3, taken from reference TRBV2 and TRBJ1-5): EPEVTQTPSHQVTQMGQEVILRCVPISNHLYFYWYRQILGQKVEFLVSFYNNEISEKSEIFDDQFSVERPDGSNFTLKIRSTKLEDSAMYFCASSVGGTPNQPQHFGDGTRLSIL.

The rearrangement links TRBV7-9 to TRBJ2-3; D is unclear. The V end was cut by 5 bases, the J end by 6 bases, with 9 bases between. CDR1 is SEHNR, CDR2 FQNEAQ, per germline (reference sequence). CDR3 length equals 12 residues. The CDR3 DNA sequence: TGTGCCAGCAGCGTTAGTTGGGATACGCAGTATTTT. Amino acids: CASSVSWDTQYF.

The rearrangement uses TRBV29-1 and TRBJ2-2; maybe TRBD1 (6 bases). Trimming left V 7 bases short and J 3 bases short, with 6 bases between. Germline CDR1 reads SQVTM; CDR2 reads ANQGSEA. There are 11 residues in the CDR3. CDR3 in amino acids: CSAGDTGELFF. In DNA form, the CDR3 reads TGCAGCGCAGGGGACACCGGGGAGCTGTTTTTT.

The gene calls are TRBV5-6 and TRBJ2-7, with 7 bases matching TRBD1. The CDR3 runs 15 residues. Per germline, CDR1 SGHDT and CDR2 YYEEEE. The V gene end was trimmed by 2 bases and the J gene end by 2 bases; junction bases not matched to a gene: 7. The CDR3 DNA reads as TGTGCCAGCAGCTTACAGGGGCCGGCCCCCTACGAGCAGTACTTC. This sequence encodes CASSLQGPAPYEQYF.

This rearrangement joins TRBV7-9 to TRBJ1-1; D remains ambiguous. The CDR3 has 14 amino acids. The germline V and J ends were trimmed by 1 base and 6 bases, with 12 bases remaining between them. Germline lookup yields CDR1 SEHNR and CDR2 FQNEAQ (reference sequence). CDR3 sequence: CASSLEPQRAEAFF. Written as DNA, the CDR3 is TGTGCCAGCAGCTTAGAGCCACAGAGGGCTGAAGCTTTCTTT.

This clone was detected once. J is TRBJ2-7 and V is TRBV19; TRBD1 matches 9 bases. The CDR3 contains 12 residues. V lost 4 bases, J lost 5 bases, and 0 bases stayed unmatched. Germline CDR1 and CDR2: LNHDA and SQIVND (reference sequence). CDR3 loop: CASSRTGDEQYF. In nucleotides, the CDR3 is TGTGCCAGTAGTAGGACAGGGGACGAGCAGTACTTC.

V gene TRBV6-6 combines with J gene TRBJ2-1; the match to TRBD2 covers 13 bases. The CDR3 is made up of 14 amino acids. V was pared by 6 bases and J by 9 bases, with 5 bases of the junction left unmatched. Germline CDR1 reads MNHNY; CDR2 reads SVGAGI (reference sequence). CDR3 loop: CASRLLAGGSEQFF. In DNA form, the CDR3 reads TGTGCCAGCAGGCTACTAGCGGGAGGGAGTGAGCAGTTCTTC.

The chain's CDR3 is CASSHGRGRTGYGYTF. In nucleotides, the CDR3 is TGTGCCAGCAGCCACGGGCGGGGACGGACCGGCTATGGCTACACCTTC. The chain has TRBV2 and TRBJ1-2, with TRBD1 as a possible D gene (5 bases). With 6 bases removed from V and 4 bases from J, the gap between germline ends came to 21 bases. The CDR3 totals 16 residues. The germline V gene encodes CDR1 SNHLY and CDR2 FYNNEI.

CDR3 amino acids: CASSLTSGASYEQYF. The CDR3 DNA reads as TGTGCCAGCAGCTTGACTAGCGGAGCCTCCTACGAGCAGTACTTC. This chain joins TRBV5-5 and TRBJ2-7; 8 nucleotides align to TRBD2. V was clipped by 1 base and J by 0 bases; unmatched bases: 3. The CDR3 sequence is 15 residues long. The germline CDR1 and CDR2 sequences are SGHKS and YYEKEE (reference sequence). The whole variable domain, remainder taken from reference TRBV5-5 and TRBJ2-7, is DAGVTQSPTHLIKTRGQQVTLRCSPISGHKSVSWYQQVLGQGPQFIFQYYEKEERGRGNFPDRFSARQFPNYSSELNVNALLLGDSALYLCASSLTSGASYEQYFGPGTRLTVT.

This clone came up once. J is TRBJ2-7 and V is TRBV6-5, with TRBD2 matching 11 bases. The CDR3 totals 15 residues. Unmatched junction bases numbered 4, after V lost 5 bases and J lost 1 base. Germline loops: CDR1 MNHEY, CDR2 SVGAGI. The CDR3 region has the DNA TGTGCCAGCAGTAAAACTAGCGGGAGTTCCTACGAGCAGTACTTC. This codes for CASSKTSGSSYEQYF.

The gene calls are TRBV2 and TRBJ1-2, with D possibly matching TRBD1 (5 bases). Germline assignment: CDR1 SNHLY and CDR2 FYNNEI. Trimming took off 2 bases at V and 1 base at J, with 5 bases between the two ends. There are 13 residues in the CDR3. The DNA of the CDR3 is TGTGCCAGCAGTGAACAGGGTAACTATGGCTACACCTTC. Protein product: CASSEQGNYGYTF.

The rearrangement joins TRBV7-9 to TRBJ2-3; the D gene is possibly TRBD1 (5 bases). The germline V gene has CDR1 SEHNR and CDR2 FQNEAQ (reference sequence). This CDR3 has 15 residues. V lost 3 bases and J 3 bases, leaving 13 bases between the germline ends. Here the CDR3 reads CASSFPGQGTDTQYF. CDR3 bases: TGTGCCAGCAGCTTCCCCGGGCAGGGTACAGATACGCAGTATTTT.

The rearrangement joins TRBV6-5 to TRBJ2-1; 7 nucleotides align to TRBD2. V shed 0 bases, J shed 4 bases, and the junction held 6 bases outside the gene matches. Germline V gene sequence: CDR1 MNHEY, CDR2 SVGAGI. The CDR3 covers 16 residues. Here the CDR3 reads CASSYSAGVSYNEQFF. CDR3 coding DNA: TGTGCCAGCAGTTACTCGGCGGGAGTATCTTACAATGAGCAGTTCTTC.

Written as DNA, the CDR3 is TGCGCCAGCAGCATTCAGGGGGTCGGCACTGAAGCTTTCTTT. Translated: CASSIQGVGTEAFF. The rearrangement links TRBV5-1 to TRBJ1-1; 7 bases match TRBD1. Germline V CDR1 and CDR2: SGHRS, YFSETQ. The CDR3 contains 14 residues. V lost 4 bases and J lost 4; bases outside the gene matches: 7.

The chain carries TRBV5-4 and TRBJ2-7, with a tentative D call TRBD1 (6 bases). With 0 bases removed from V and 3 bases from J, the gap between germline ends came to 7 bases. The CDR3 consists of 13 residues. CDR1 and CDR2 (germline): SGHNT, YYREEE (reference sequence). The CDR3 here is CASSLDRVYEQYF. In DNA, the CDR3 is TGTGCCAGCAGCTTGGACAGGGTCTACGAGCAGTACTTC. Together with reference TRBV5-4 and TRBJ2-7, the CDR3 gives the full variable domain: ETGVTQSPTHLIKTRGQQVTLRCSSQSGHNTVSWYQQALGQGPQFIFQYYREEENGRGNFPPRFSGLQFPNYSSELNVNALELDDSALYLCASSLDRVYEQYFGPGTRLTVT.

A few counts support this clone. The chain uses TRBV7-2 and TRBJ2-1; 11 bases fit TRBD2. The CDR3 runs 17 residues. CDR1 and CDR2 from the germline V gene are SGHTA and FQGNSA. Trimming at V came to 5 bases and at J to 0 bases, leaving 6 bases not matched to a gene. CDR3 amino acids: CASSPGLAASSYNEQFF. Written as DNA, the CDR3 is TGTGCCAGCAGCCCGGGACTAGCGGCAAGCTCCTACAATGAGCAGTTCTTC.

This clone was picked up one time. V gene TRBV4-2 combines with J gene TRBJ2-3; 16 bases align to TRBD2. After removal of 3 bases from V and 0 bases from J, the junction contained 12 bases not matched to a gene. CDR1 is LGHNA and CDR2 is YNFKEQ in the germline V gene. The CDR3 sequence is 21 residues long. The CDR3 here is CASSQQTTGTSGRASTDTQYF. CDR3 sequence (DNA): TGTGCCAGCAGCCAGCAAACAACCGGGACTAGCGGGAGGGCCAGCACAGATACGCAGTATTTT.

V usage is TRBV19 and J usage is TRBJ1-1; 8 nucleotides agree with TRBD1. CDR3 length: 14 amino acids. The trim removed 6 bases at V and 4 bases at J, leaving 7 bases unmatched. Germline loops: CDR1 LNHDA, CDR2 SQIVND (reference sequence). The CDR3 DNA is TGTGCCAGTAGCAAAGGACAGGGAGGCACTGAAGCTTTCTTT. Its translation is CASSKGQGGTEAFF.

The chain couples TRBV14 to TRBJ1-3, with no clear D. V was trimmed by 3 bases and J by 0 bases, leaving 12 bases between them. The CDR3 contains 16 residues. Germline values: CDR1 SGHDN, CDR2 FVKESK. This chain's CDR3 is CASSQRLTTSGNTIYF. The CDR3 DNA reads TGTGCCAGCAGCCAGAGGCTCACCACCTCTGGAAACACCATATATTTT.

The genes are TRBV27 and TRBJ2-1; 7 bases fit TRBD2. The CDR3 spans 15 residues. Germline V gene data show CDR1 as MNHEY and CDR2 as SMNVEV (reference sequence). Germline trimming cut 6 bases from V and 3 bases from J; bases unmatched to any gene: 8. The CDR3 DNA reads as TGTGCCAGCAGCCCAAGCGGGACGGGCTACAATGAGCAGTTCTTC. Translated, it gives CASSPSGTGYNEQFF.